This T cell receptor (beta chain) was sequenced in a study of siplizumab effects on memory and regulatory T cells. Study-level findings and limits: Treg-derived clones made up an average of about 68% of mappable alloreactive CD4+ clones with siplizumab and 26.9% in controls.

The CDR3 has 13 residues. V shed 6 bases and J shed 5 bases, with 13 bases lying between them. Germline assignment: CDR1 MDHEN and CDR2 SYDVKM. A note on this clone: Antigen specificity is unknown.

Profiled with immunoSEQ multiplex PCR; TCRdb holds only in-frame clones, not every one. The sample gives some 62,000 clones, 79% of which show up once; approximately 0.4% is in the top ten. This chain connects TRBV28 to TRBJ2-5; D call uncertain. Sequencing input: memory CD4+ T cells sorted from blood. This receptor was obtained from a human donor in good health. The DNA for the CDR3 is TGTGCCAGCAGCCCGGGTCGATCGGAGACCCAGTACTTC. Its protein product is CASSPGRSETQYF. Using reference TRBV28 and TRBJ2-5 for the parts outside the CDR3, the full variable domain is DVKVTQSSRYLVKRTGEKVFLECVQDMDHENMFWYRQDPGLGLRLIYFSYDVKMKEKGDIPEGYSVSREKKERFSLILESASTNQTSMYLCASSPGRSETQYFGPGTRLLVL.